A single sample gave rise to the 29 T cell receptor beta chains below, sequenced in a study of PD-1 blockade in classical Hodgkin lymphoma. Assay used: immunoSEQ multiplex PCR; TCRdb lists only in-frame clones, some missing. The profile covers tens of thousands of clones, with over 85% appearing a single time and 3.5% to 5% taken by the ten largest. Time point meaning: newly diagnosed, previously untreated cHL patient sample. The sequenced sample consisted of peripheral blood mononuclear cells (PBMCs). The receptors originated from a human donor with classical Hodgkin lymphoma.

The V call is TRBV2, the J call TRBJ2-2, with 10 bases aligning to TRBD1. The CDR3 has 15 amino acids. Germline values: CDR1 SNHLY, CDR2 FYNNEI. With V trimmed by 6 bases and J by 4 bases, 5 bases remained unmatched. The CDR3 sequence: CASRRDRGSTGELFF. Written as DNA, the CDR3 is TGTGCCAGCAGGCGGGACAGGGGATCCACCGGGGAGCTGTTTTTT.

The V gene is TRBV12-5, the J gene TRBJ1-2; D ambiguous. The CDR3 is 14 amino acids. Trimming left V 5 bases short and J 2 bases short, with 12 bases between. Looked up from germline, CDR1 is LGHNT and CDR2 is FRNRAP. The CDR3 DNA sequence: TGTGCTAGTGGTACGCCGGAGAGAAACTATGGCTACACCTTC. Amino acids: CASGTPERNYGYTF.

The chain couples TRBV19 to TRBJ1-1, with a weak D call TRBD1 (5 bases). The V gene lost 1 base and the J gene lost 0 bases, with 9 bases spanning the gap. Germline CDR1 is LNHDA and CDR2 is SQIVND (reference sequence). There are 15 residues in the CDR3. CDR3 loop: CASSIATGVNTEAFF. The CDR3 DNA sequence: TGTGCCAGTAGTATAGCCACAGGAGTGAACACTGAAGCTTTCTTT.

The rearrangement joins TRBV6-1 to TRBJ2-7; 9 bases agree with TRBD1. V lost 5 bases and J lost 3; bases outside the gene matches: 8. The CDR3 has 15 residues. Germline lookup yields CDR1 MNHNS and CDR2 SASEGT. The CDR3 spells CASSKPGQGGYEQYF. CDR3 nucleotides: TGTGCCAGCAGTAAACCGGGACAGGGTGGCTACGAGCAGTACTTC.

The chain links TRBV6-5 to TRBJ1-5; D is unresolved. The CDR3 has 14 amino acids. V gave up 0 bases and J gave up 3 bases, with 6 bases separating them. Germline assignment: CDR1 MNHEY and CDR2 SVGAGI. CDR3: CASSYSGFNQPQHF. CDR3 sequence (DNA): TGTGCCAGCAGTTACTCCGGGTTCAATCAGCCCCAGCATTTT.

The V call is TRBV5-4, the J call TRBJ1-5; weak D call: TRBD1 (5 bases). This CDR3 region has 14 residues. Trimming took off 0 bases at V and 4 bases at J, with 8 bases between the two ends. Germline CDR1 is SGHNT and CDR2 is YYREEE (reference sequence). The CDR3 here is CASSLDPGNQPQHF. The CDR3 nucleotides are TGTGCCAGCAGCTTGGACCCAGGGAATCAGCCCCAGCATTTT. Combining the CDR3 with reference TRBV5-4 and TRBJ1-5 gives the whole variable domain ETGVTQSPTHLIKTRGQQVTLRCSSQSGHNTVSWYQQALGQGPQFIFQYYREEENGRGNFPPRFSGLQFPNYSSELNVNALELDDSALYLCASSLDPGNQPQHFGDGTRLSIL.

The chain joins TRBV30 to TRBJ1-2; D is uncertain. CDR1 and CDR2 from the germline V gene are GTSNPN and SVGIG (reference sequence). The V end was cut by 0 bases, the J end by 0 bases, with 5 bases between. There are 13 residues in the CDR3. The CDR3 reads CAWSVTSNYGYTF. CDR3 nucleotide sequence: TGTGCCTGGAGTGTAACTTCTAACTATGGCTACACCTTC.

The gene calls are TRBV13 and TRBJ1-1; 7 bases map to TRBD1. V dropped 6 bases and J dropped 2; count of bases not matched to a gene: 6. Germline V gene sequence: CDR1 PRHDT, CDR2 FYEKMQ (reference sequence). The CDR3 consists of 14 residues. The CDR3 reads CASRTGRTNTEAFF. The CDR3 DNA follows: TGTGCCAGCAGGACAGGGCGTACCAACACTGAAGCTTTCTTT.

The chain is built from TRBV19 and TRBJ2-6; D might be TRBD2 (5 bases). Germline assignment: CDR1 LNHDA and CDR2 SQIVND (reference sequence). The CDR3 is 17 amino acids. Trimming stripped 3 bases from V and 2 bases from J, with 14 bases between. The CDR3 DNA follows: TGTGCCAGTAGTATCCGAGCGGTCGATCCTGGGGCCAACGTCCTGACTTTC. Protein product: CASSIRAVDPGANVLTF.

The chain has TRBV29-1 and TRBJ1-2, with 7 bases lining up with TRBD1. The CDR3 is 13 amino acids. V was clipped by 0 bases and J by 4 bases; unmatched bases: 2. Germline V CDR1 and CDR2: SQVTM, ANQGSEA. The CDR3 reads CSVEEQGIYGYTF. The CDR3 nucleotides are TGCAGCGTTGAAGAACAGGGGATCTATGGCTACACCTTC.

This chain uses TRBV11-2 with TRBJ2-3; 11 nucleotides align to TRBD1. This CDR3 has 15 residues. Germline CDR1 and CDR2: SGHAT and FQNNGV. With 5 bases clipped from V and 6 bases from J, the junction kept 7 bases outside the gene matches. CDR3 sequence (DNA): TGTGCCAGCAGCCAGGACAGGGGGCGCGCGGATACGCAGTATTTT. Translation: CASSQDRGRADTQYF.

This clone was counted a single time. This chain uses TRBV5-1 with TRBJ1-4; maybe TRBD1 (6 bases). This CDR3 is 15 amino acids long. CDR1 is SGHRS and CDR2 is YFSETQ in the germline V gene. V dropped 4 bases and J dropped 7 bases, with 17 bases sitting between them. The CDR3 loop is CASSVLQGSGEKLFF. The CDR3 DNA reads TGCGCCAGCAGCGTCCTACAGGGTTCAGGTGAAAAACTGTTTTTT.

The chain recombines TRBV5-4 with TRBJ2-7, with 8 bases identical to TRBD1. Per the germline V gene, CDR1 is SGHNT and CDR2 is YYREEE (reference sequence). The CDR3 loop spans 13 amino acids. The V gene end was trimmed by 4 bases and the J gene end by 2 bases; junction bases not matched to a gene: 2. CDR3 in amino acids: CASSTDRAYEQYF. Written as DNA, the CDR3 is TGTGCCAGCAGCACGGACAGGGCCTACGAGCAGTACTTC.

The rearrangement links TRBV7-3 to TRBJ2-2; the D is unclear. Per the germline V gene, CDR1 is SGHTA and CDR2 is FQGTGA. The CDR3 is 15 residues long. V lost 5 bases to trimming and J lost 8 bases, with 18 bases between them. CDR3 nucleotide sequence: TGTGCCAGCAGCCCAGGACCGACCCCCGGGGGGGAGCTGTTTTTT. It encodes CASSPGPTPGGELFF.

J is TRBJ2-1 and V is TRBV27, with TRBD2 matching over 12 bases. With V trimmed by 5 bases and J by 4 bases, 6 bases remained unmatched. The CDR3 has 16 residues. Germline lookup yields CDR1 MNHEY and CDR2 SMNVEV (reference sequence). As DNA, the CDR3 is TGTGCCAGCAGTAGATCCGGGACTAGCGGGTACAATGAGCAGTTCTTC. Encoded protein: CASSRSGTSGYNEQFF.

J is TRBJ1-1 and V is TRBV21-1; TRBD1 reflects the table's D call only, with no check against the DNA. TRBV21-1 is a listed pseudogene. This CDR3 comprises 18 residues. Here the CDR3 DNA reads TGTGCCAGCATCCAAAAAAAGGACGACAGGGGAAAGGGGTTTGAAGCTTTCTTT. As protein: CASIQKKDDRGKGFEAFF.

This CDR3 is CASSLNTGELFF. The CDR3 coding sequence is TGTGCCAGCAGTCTGAACACCGGGGAGCTGTTTTTT. The chain is built from TRBV27 and TRBJ2-2; no clear D. The CDR3 consists of 12 residues. Per germline, CDR1 MNHEY and CDR2 SMNVEV (reference sequence). Trimming left V 5 bases short and J 1 base short, with 2 bases between.

This sequence joins TRBV7-9 and TRBJ1-1; no clear D gene. Looked up from germline, CDR1 is SEHNR and CDR2 is FQNEAQ (reference sequence). This CDR3 has 12 amino acids. V was cut by 3 bases and J by 6 bases, with 8 bases left in between. Here the CDR3 reads CASSLTTPEAFF. CDR3 sequence (DNA): TGTGCCAGCAGCTTGACCACCCCTGAAGCTTTCTTT.

The chain combines TRBV5-1 with TRBJ2-7; perhaps TRBD1 as D (6 bases). CDR1 SGHRS and CDR2 YFSETQ come from the germline V gene. The CDR3 totals 14 residues. Trimming left V 1 base short and J 7 bases short, with 15 bases between. The CDR3 coding sequence is TGCGCCAGCAGCTTGATATGGGGGCCCGCTGAGCAGTACTTC. Translating it yields CASSLIWGPAEQYF.

The chain is built from TRBV5-1 and TRBJ1-1, with 10 bases identical to TRBD1. The CDR3 contains 15 residues. Per the germline V gene, CDR1 is SGHRS and CDR2 is YFSETQ. Trimming cost V 1 base and J 4 bases; bases outside gene matches: 4. The CDR3 spells CASSLSGQGGTEAFF. As DNA, the CDR3 is TGCGCCAGCAGCTTGAGTGGACAGGGGGGCACTGAAGCTTTCTTT.

V and J are TRBV7-9 and TRBJ1-3; perhaps TRBD1 as D (5 bases). Trimming took 3 bases from V and 0 from J, leaving 6 bases between them. Germline CDR1 SEHNR, CDR2 FQNEAQ (reference sequence). This CDR3 has 14 residues. In DNA form, the CDR3 reads TGTGCCAGCAGCTTGACAGACTCTGGAAACACCATATATTTT. It is translated as CASSLTDSGNTIYF.

The CDR3 region has the DNA TGTGCCAGTAGTAAAGGTGCTAGCGGGGGGTACTACGAGCAGTACTTC. This sequence encodes CASSKGASGGYYEQYF. The chain carries TRBV19 and TRBJ2-7, with 11 positions matching TRBD2. With 4 bases clipped from V and 3 bases from J, the junction kept 8 bases outside the gene matches. Germline CDR1 LNHDA, CDR2 SQIVND (reference sequence). The CDR3 spans 16 residues.

V and J are TRBV15 and TRBJ2-3, with D perhaps matching TRBD1 (6 bases). The CDR3 length is 14 residues. Per the germline V gene, CDR1 is LNHNV and CDR2 is YYDKDF (reference sequence). Trimming left V 3 bases short and J 6 bases short, with 13 bases between. In DNA form, the CDR3 reads TGTGCCACCAGCAGGGAGATCAGGGGCGATACGCAGTATTTT. Residues: CATSREIRGDTQYF.

The gene calls are TRBV19 and TRBJ1-5; 7 nucleotides line up with TRBD1. J lost 4 bases, V lost 3 bases, and 12 bases had no gene match. This CDR3 comprises 17 residues. The germline gives CDR1 LNHDA, CDR2 SQIVND (reference sequence). CDR3 sequence (DNA): TGTGCCAGTAGTATTATTGGCAGGGGGAACGGGAATCAGCCCCAGCATTTT. This sequence encodes CASSIIGRGNGNQPQHF.

The chain carries TRBV5-8 and TRBJ1-2; D is undetermined. The CDR3 has 12 residues. CDR1 is SGHTS and CDR2 is YDEGEE in the germline V gene. With 0 bases removed from V and 8 bases from J, the gap between germline ends came to 8 bases. The CDR3 nucleotides are TGTGCCAGCAGCTTGGACGCACCCGGCTACACCTTC. Residues: CASSLDAPGYTF.

This chain joins TRBV2 and TRBJ2-3; 9 bases align to TRBD2. V was pared by 6 bases and J by 0 bases, with 4 bases of the junction left unmatched. CDR1 and CDR2 (germline): SNHLY, FYNNEI. The CDR3 sequence is 15 residues long. In nucleotides, the CDR3 is TGTGCCAGCAGGGAAACTAGCGGGAGCACAGATACGCAGTATTTT. It encodes CASRETSGSTDTQYF. The variable domain in full, completed from reference TRBV2 and TRBJ2-3, reads EPEVTQTPSHQVTQMGQEVILRCVPISNHLYFYWYRQILGQKVEFLVSFYNNEISEKSEIFDDQFSVERPDGSNFTLKIRSTKLEDSAMYFCASRETSGSTDTQYFGPGTRLTVL.

The V call is TRBV7-2, the J call TRBJ2-3, with D possibly being TRBD2 (5 bases). Looked up from germline, CDR1 is SGHTA and CDR2 is FQGNSA. The V end was cut by 4 bases, the J end by 10 bases, with 12 bases between. CDR3 length: 12 amino acids. The CDR3 reads CASSSPGSSQYF. The DNA of the CDR3 is TGTGCCAGCAGCTCCCCGGGAAGCTCGCAGTATTTT.

The CDR3 protein is CASSTTGGYEQYF. The CDR3 DNA reads as TGTGCCAGCAGCACAACCGGGGGCTACGAGCAGTACTTC. V usage is TRBV11-3 and J usage is TRBJ2-7; maybe TRBD2 (6 bases). The CDR3 covers 13 residues. V lost 5 bases, J lost 3 bases, and 11 bases lay in between. Germline V gene lookup returns CDR1 SGHNT and CDR2 YENEEA.

This chain connects TRBV19 to TRBJ2-5; no reliable D call. The V end lost 5 bases, the J end lost 4 bases, and 14 bases lay between the germline ends. CDR3 length equals 14 residues. The V gene's germline CDR1 is LNHDA and CDR2 SQIVND (reference sequence). Written as DNA, the CDR3 is TGTGCCAGTAGTTTTGGGTATCTGTCAGAGACCCAGTACTTC. Protein: CASSFGYLSETQYF. The full variable domain, rest sourced from reference TRBV19 and TRBJ2-5, is DGGITQSPKYLFRKEGQNVTLSCEQNLNHDAMYWYRQDPGQGLRLIYYSQIVNDFQKGDIAEGYSVSREKKESFPLTVTSAQKNPTAFYLCASSFGYLSETQYFGPGTRLLVL.